The 12 T cell receptor beta chains below were found in one sample sequenced in a study of Graves' ophthalmopathy and Graves' hyperthyroidism. The TCR beta CDR3 regions underwent amplification from RNA transcripts. The authors performed first-round RT-PCR with HTBI primers and then a second-round multiplex PCR. TCRdb called the multiplex PCR reads again in MiXCR, with one record for every CDR3 protein. In the table there are roughly 350,000 distinct CDR3 sequences, about 18% of which are singletons. Sequenced sample: peripheral blood. Receptors were obtained from an adult woman with stable Graves' hyperthyroidism.

This clonotype was detected many times. This sequence joins TRBV7-9 and TRBJ1-6, with a weak D call TRBD1 (5 bases). CDR3 length equals 15 residues. The V end lost 5 bases, the J end lost 11 bases, and 19 bases lay between the germline ends. CDR1 and CDR2 from the germline V gene are SEHNR and FQNEAQ (reference sequence). The CDR3 DNA sequence: TGTGCCAGCAGCAACTCCGGGGGGGTATTCGCACCCCTCCACTTT. Protein product: CASSNSGGVFAPLHF.

This clonotype was recorded at least ten times. The chain combines TRBV28 with TRBJ2-7; 7 positions agree with TRBD2. Germline assignment: CDR1 MDHEN and CDR2 SYDVKM. V shed 5 bases, J shed 13 bases, and the junction held 11 bases outside the gene matches. There are 12 residues in the CDR3. The CDR3 DNA reads TGTGCCAGCAGTCACTCGAACGGGAGGTCATACTTC. Translated: CASSHSNGRSYF.

This clonotype was counted many times. CDR3 nucleotides: TGTGCCAGCAGTGAACTGAGCACTGAAGCTTTCTTT. This codes for CASSELSTEAFF. V is TRBV2 and J is TRBJ1-1; D ambiguous. Trimming removed 2 bases from V and 4 bases from J, with 5 bases in between. The length of the CDR3 is 12 residues. Germline values: CDR1 SNHLY, CDR2 FYNNEI.

At least ten counts were recorded for this clonotype. The chain combines TRBV4-3 with TRBJ1-2, with 10 nucleotides matching TRBD1. Germline lookup yields CDR1 LGHNA and CDR2 YSLEER. This CDR3 spans 16 amino acids. The V and J ends lost 1 base and 2 bases, in that order; junction bases with no gene match: 4. The CDR3 region is CASSQAGTGENYGYTF. DNA of the CDR3: TGCGCCAGCAGCCAAGCCGGGACAGGGGAGAACTATGGCTACACCTTC.

This clonotype was recorded many times. The chain uses TRBV6-1 and TRBJ1-1; no clear D. Germline V CDR1 and CDR2: MNHNS, SASEGT. The CDR3 is made up of 14 amino acids. Trimming cost V 7 bases and J 4 bases, with 16 bases left between them. The CDR3 here is CASNQIWEGTEAFF. CDR3 nucleotide sequence: TGTGCCAGCAACCAGATTTGGGAGGGCACTGAAGCTTTCTTT.

In this sample, this clonotype turned up many times. The chain employs TRBV15 and TRBJ2-5, with TRBD2 as a possible D gene (5 bases). The CDR3 is 12 residues long. Germline V lookup: CDR1 LNHNV, CDR2 YYDKDF (reference sequence). V was clipped by 5 bases and J by 5 bases, with 9 bases between them. The CDR3 DNA reads as TGTGCCACCAGCTCCCCGGGGGAGACCCAGTACTTC. This translates into CATSSPGETQYF.

The chain joins TRBV12-3 or TRBV12-4 to TRBJ1-2, with TRBD1 identical over 9 bases. The CDR3 contains 13 residues. V dropped 5 bases and J dropped 7; count of bases not matched to a gene: 5. The CDR3 region is CASSPRTGVGYTF. CDR3 DNA sequence: TGTGCCAGCAGTCCCAGGACAGGGGTTGGCTACACCTTC.

This clonotype was seen repeatedly, ten times or more. The chain combines TRBV6-5 with TRBJ2-5, with D possibly matching TRBD2 (5 bases). CDR1 MNHEY and CDR2 SVGAGI come from the germline V gene. Trimming shortened V by 5 bases and J by 5 bases, and 18 bases separated the two germline ends. The CDR3 is 15 amino acids. This CDR3 reads CASSLSRGSGETQYF. The CDR3, as DNA: TGTGCCAGCAGTCTCAGTAGAGGTTCGGGGGAGACCCAGTACTTC.

This clonotype was picked up a small number of times. The gene calls are TRBV6-5 and TRBJ2-5, with TRBD2 as a possible D gene (7 bases). CDR1 is MNHEY and CDR2 is SVGAGI in the germline V gene. The CDR3 loop spans 16 amino acids. Trimming shortened V by 3 bases and J by 4 bases, and 18 bases separated the two germline ends. The CDR3 DNA is TGTGCCAGCAGTTATGGGGGGGCGAGTAAGGGAGAGACCCAGTACTTC. Translated: CASSYGGASKGETQYF.

This clonotype came up many times. The gene calls are TRBV6-2 or TRBV6-3 and TRBJ1-2; D might be TRBD1 (5 bases). Trimming took 2 bases from V and 0 from J, leaving 7 bases between them. Per germline, CDR1 MNHEY and CDR2 SVGEGT. This CDR3 spans 14 amino acids. The CDR3 nucleotides are TGTGCCAGCAGTTACGGGACGCCTAACTATGGCTACACCTTC. Its protein product is CASSYGTPNYGYTF.

This clonotype showed up many times. The chain links TRBV27 to TRBJ1-2; TRBD1 matches 9 bases. CDR3 length: 13 residues. V lost 5 bases, J lost 4 bases, and 2 bases stayed unmatched. Per the germline V gene, CDR1 is MNHEY and CDR2 is SMNVEV (reference sequence). The CDR3 region is CASSGTGLYGYTF. CDR3 sequence (DNA): TGTGCCAGCAGTGGGACAGGGCTCTATGGCTACACCTTC.

This clonotype was recorded many times. The chain employs TRBV20-1 and TRBJ2-1; D is unresolved. CDR1 and CDR2 (germline): DFQATT, SNEGSKA (reference sequence). Deletions cut 1 base from V and 0 bases from J, with 10 bases between. CDR3 size: 15 residues. CDR3 DNA: TGCAGTGCTAGAGTCGGCAGGAGCTCCTACAATGAGCAGTTCTTC. Translating gives CSARVGRSSYNEQFF.